Listed below are T cell receptor beta chains from one sample, sequenced in a study of human T cells and chemical hapten exposure. TCRdb ran MiXCR on the RACE reads and lists one entry per CDR3 protein. The data contain roughly 81,000 distinct CDR3 sequences, 7.5% to 9.5% of them singletons. The sequenced sample was whole blood, obtained in connection with sensitization to the hapten diphenylcyclopropenone (DPC). These receptors came from a man aged 35 to 55 with alopecia areata. Some clones in this sample may be carry-over from other donors' samples. Both conserved end residues are part of each CDR3. D genes are given only for firm matches. The size of a clone is reported for some rows only, either as once, few or many, or as a class for expanded clones.

D gene | J gene | V gene | clone size | CDR3 protein | CDR3 DNA
. | TRBJ1-2 | TRBV29-1 | . | CSVIIGQHGYTF | TGCAGCGTTATCATTGGACAGCATGGCTACACCTTC
TRBD2 | TRBJ2-7 | TRBV20-1 | . | CSARLAGVYEQYF | TGCAGTGCTAGGCTAGCGGGAGTATACGAGCAGTACTTC
. | TRBJ1-5 | TRBV18 | . | CASSEGGNQPQHF | TGTGCCAGCTCGGAAGGAGGAAATCAGCCCCAGCATTTT
TRBD1 | TRBJ1-2 | TRBV27 | . | CASSLSQGVLAYGYTF | TGTGCCAGCAGTTTATCTCAGGGGGTTCTCGCGTATGGCTACACCTTC
. | TRBJ2-2 | TRBV9 | few | CASSLQVTGELFF | TGTGCCAGCAGCCTCCAGGTCACCGGGGAGCTGTTTTTT
TRBD2 | TRBJ2-5 | TRBV12-3/TRBV12-4 | few | CASSPGTSGRAETQYF | TGTGCCAGCAGTCCTGGGACTAGCGGGAGGGCGGAGACCCAGTACTTC
TRBD2 | TRBJ2-3 | TRBV6-2/TRBV6-3 | . | CASSPHTSGNTDTQYF | TGTGCCAGCAGTCCACACACTAGCGGGAACACAGATACGCAGTATTTT
. | TRBJ2-7 | TRBV11-3 | many | CASSFLGKDYEQYF | TGTGCCAGCAGCTTTCTGGGCAAAGACTACGAGCAGTACTTC
. | TRBJ1-4 | TRBV5-1 | . | CASSQEGKEKLFF | TGCGCCAGCAGCCAGGAGGGGAAAGAAAAACTGTTTTTT
. | TRBJ1-1 | TRBV6-5 | many | CASSFPNTEAFF | TGTGCCAGCAGTTTTCCGAACACTGAAGCTTTCTTT
. | TRBJ1-5 | TRBV29-1 | many | CSVGYENNQPQHF | TGCAGCGTTGGTTATGAAAATAATCAGCCCCAGCATTTT
. | TRBJ1-4 | TRBV11-1 | . | CASSLMTEKSTNEKLFF | TGTGCCAGCAGCTTGATGACAGAAAAGTCAACTAATGAAAAACTGTTTTTT
TRBD2 | TRBJ2-2 | TRBV3-1 | many | CASSPLAVHTGELFF | TGTGCCAGCAGCCCCCTAGCGGTCCACACCGGGGAGCTGTTTTTT
. | TRBJ1-1 | TRBV5-4 | few | CASSLGPTANTEAFF | TGTGCCAGCAGCTTGGGGCCGACAGCCAACACTGAAGCTTTCTTT
TRBD2 | TRBJ2-1 | TRBV7-3 | . | CASSLIWEGEQFF | TGTGCCAGCAGCTTAATTTGGGAGGGTGAGCAGTTCTTC
. | TRBJ1-2 | TRBV7-6 | few | CASSPQRWAGGYGYTF | TGTGCCAGCAGCCCCCAGCGCTGGGCCGGAGGCTATGGCTACACCTTC
. | TRBJ2-1 | TRBV27 | few | CASSPSESSYNEQFF | TGTGCCAGCAGCCCTAGCGAGAGCTCCTACAATGAGCAGTTCTTC
. | TRBJ2-6 | TRBV5-1 | few | CASRPHSGANVLTF | TGCGCCAGCAGGCCGCACTCTGGGGCCAACGTCCTGACTTTC
TRBD2 | TRBJ2-3 | TRBV29-1 | many | CSATIGAGGPADTQYF | TGCAGCGCCACTATTGGGGCGGGAGGGCCCGCAGATACGCAGTATTTT
TRBD1 | TRBJ1-5 | TRBV30 | few | CAWSPGQGPQPQHF | TGTGCCTGGAGCCCTGGACAGGGCCCTCAGCCCCAGCATTTT
. | TRBJ1-5 | TRBV20-1 | . | CSAYGRVGNQPQHF | TGCAGTGCTTATGGCAGGGTAGGCAATCAGCCCCAGCATTTT
TRBD1 | TRBJ1-2 | TRBV7-9 | many | CASSYDRVDYGYTF | TGTGCCAGCAGCTACGACAGGGTAGACTATGGCTACACCTTC
. | TRBJ1-5 | TRBV27 | few | CASSLYRSFQPQHF | TGTGCCAGCAGTTTATACAGGTCCTTCCAGCCCCAGCATTTT
. | TRBJ2-7 | TRBV7-9 | medium-sized | CASGTRDRYEQYF | TGTGCCAGCGGTACCCGGGACCGCTACGAGCAGTACTTC
TRBD2 | TRBJ2-5 | TRBV2 | many | CASSEGAGAEETQYF | TGTGCCAGCAGTGAAGGGGCGGGAGCGGAAGAGACCCAGTACTTC
. | TRBJ2-3 | TRBV28 | many | CASSDNTDTQYF | TGTGCCAGCAGCGACAACACAGATACGCAGTATTTT
. | TRBJ1-1 | TRBV14 | many | CASSPHTGIGTEAFF | TGTGCCAGCAGCCCTCACACAGGTATTGGCACTGAAGCTTTCTTT
. | TRBJ1-1 | TRBV6-5 | many | CASSSGPRMNTEAFF | TGTGCCAGCAGTTCGGGACCCAGGATGAACACTGAAGCTTTCTTT
. | TRBJ2-1 | TRBV4-3 | few | CASSQVSGEQFF | TGCGCCAGCAGCCAAGTTTCGGGTGAGCAGTTCTTC
. | TRBJ2-7 | TRBV12-3/TRBV12-4 | few | CASSPVDFSYEQYF | TGTGCCAGCAGCCCCGTTGATTTCTCCTACGAGCAGTACTTC
. | TRBJ2-3 | TRBV29-1 | many | CSVGLDTQYF | TGCAGCGTAGGACTGGATACGCAGTATTTT
. | TRBJ1-5 | TRBV20-1 | few | CSARRGGDQPQHF | TGCAGTGCTAGGCGCGGGGGGGATCAGCCCCAGCATTTT
. | TRBJ1-4 | TRBV5-1 | many | CASSSDTANEKLFF | TGCGCCAGCAGCTCTGACACAGCTAATGAAAAACTGTTTTTT
. | TRBJ1-5 | TRBV3-2 | few | CASSQDGSYTRNQPQHF | TGTGCCAGCAGCCAAGATGGTTCATATACACGGAATCAGCCCCAGCATTTT
TRBD2 | TRBJ2-3 | TRBV7-2 | . | CASSFSLAGGSKDTQYF | TGTGCCAGCAGCTTCAGCTTAGCGGGGGGATCCAAAGATACGCAGTATTTT
TRBD1 | TRBJ1-2 | TRBV19 | few | CASSAQGQVGGYTF | TGTGCCAGTAGTGCTCAAGGACAGGTCGGGGGCTACACCTTC
. | TRBJ2-5 | TRBV7-3 | . | CASSLNGGETQYF | TGTGCCAGCAGCTTAAACGGGGGAGAGACCCAGTACTTC
TRBD2 | TRBJ2-3 | TRBV7-2 | many | CASSPNPPGGATDTQYF | TGTGCCAGCAGCCCAAATCCTCCGGGAGGCGCCACAGATACGCAGTATTTT
TRBD1 | TRBJ1-1 | TRBV29-1 | many | CSVGVDRAEAFF | TGCAGCGTTGGGGTGGACAGGGCTGAAGCTTTCTTT
TRBD2 | TRBJ2-1 | TRBV9 | many | CASSVEILSGNSYNEQFF | TGTGCCAGCAGCGTAGAAATTCTAAGCGGGAACTCCTACAATGAGCAGTTCTTC
. | TRBJ1-5 | TRBV5-6 | few | CASSFFPGHSQPQHF | TGTGCCAGCAGCTTCTTCCCAGGCCACAGTCAGCCCCAGCATTTT
TRBD2 | TRBJ2-7 | TRBV6-5 | many | CASSVIAGGQGEQYF | TGTGCCAGCAGTGTGATAGCGGGAGGGCAGGGCGAGCAGTACTTC
. | TRBJ2-7 | TRBV28 | . | CASQDTPLEQYF | TGTGCCAGCCAAGACACCCCTCTCGAGCAGTACTTC
TRBD2 | TRBJ2-3 | TRBV7-9 | few | CASSLPSGSPDTQYF | TGTGCCAGCAGCTTACCTAGCGGGAGCCCAGATACGCAGTATTTT
. | TRBJ2-3 | TRBV15 | many | CATSRPAPDTQYF | TGTGCCACCAGCAGGCCCGCTCCCGATACGCAGTATTTT